This T cell receptor beta chain was sequenced for a study of blood T cell repertoires in COVID-19. Source study methods: Estimation of nucleated cell counts relied on the amplification of reference gene primers. Measured with immunoSEQ multiplex PCR; TCRdb has only the in-frame clones, and not every one. D and trimming come from the DNA, and the V and J calls and clone size come from that table. The data contain fewer than 350,000 clones, around 90% of them singletons. Participant age was roughly 18 to 100 years, and participants resided in about 25 US areas. Participant reports of clinical history set cohort assignment. Material: PBMCs or T cells enriched from blood (not recorded which). The sequence was obtained from a woman aged 40 to 49 with acute COVID-19.

The CDR3 region has the DNA TGTGCCAGCAGACCCGGGACAGGGGACTACAATGAGCAGTTCTTC. It yields the protein CASRPGTGDYNEQFF. The V and J genes are TRBV27 and TRBJ2-1; 10 bases are a match to TRBD1. From germline, CDR1 is MNHEY and CDR2 SMNVEV (reference sequence). The CDR3 extends over 15 amino acids. J was trimmed by 3 bases and V by 6 bases; bases with no gene match: 5.